Below, 5 T cell receptor beta chains from the same sample are listed, as sequenced in a study of Ad26.COV2.S vaccination and SARS-CoV-2 variants. Generated by immunoSEQ multiplex PCR, the TCRdb table keeps only in-frame clones and is missing some. The repertoire includes hundreds of thousands of clones, roughly 90% of them detected once, and about 10% sits in the top ten. The treatment is: approximately 18 received Ad26.COV2.S at low or high dose, single or two shots; about 5 received placebo; per-sample allocation not given. Specimens were obtained on day 63 following the first vaccine or placebo injection. The specimen comprised peripheral blood, sampled in a trial of Ad26.COV2.S vaccine versus placebo. All receptors derive from a person between 18 and 65 years old who received the Ad26.COV2.S COVID-19 vaccine or a placebo.

This chain joins TRBV6-5 and TRBJ1-2, with TRBD1 matching 7 bases. This CDR3 has 14 amino acids. The germline V gene has CDR1 MNHEY and CDR2 SVGAGI. The trim removed 2 bases at V and 3 bases at J, leaving 3 bases unmatched. The CDR3 DNA follows: TGTGCCAGCAGTTACCACAGGGGAGACTATGGCTACACCTTC. Protein product: CASSYHRGDYGYTF.

This sequence joins TRBV7-9 and TRBJ2-7; 8 nucleotides line up with TRBD1. V shed 5 bases and J 2 bases; nucleotides not matched to a gene: 8. Germline V gives CDR1 SEHNR, CDR2 FQNEAQ (reference sequence). The CDR3 contains 15 residues. Written as DNA, the CDR3 is TGTGCCAGCAGCGTAGGACAGGGTCTAACCTACGAGCAGTACTTC. Its protein is CASSVGQGLTYEQYF.

The chain has TRBV5-8 and TRBJ2-7; unclear D gene. The CDR3 consists of 17 residues. The germline gives CDR1 SGHTS, CDR2 YDEGEE. Trimming removed 3 bases at V and 2 bases at J, with 21 bases between. CDR3 nucleotides: TGTGCCAGCAGCTCCCAGACTGAGCGAGTGGGTCCCTACGAGCAGTACTTC. Residues: CASSSQTERVGPYEQYF. The whole variable domain, filled in from reference TRBV5-8 and TRBJ2-7, reads EAGVTQSPTHLIKTRGQQATLRCSPISGHTSVYWYQQALGLGLQFLLWYDEGEERNRGNFPPRFSGRQFPNYSSELNVNALELEDSALYLCASSSQTERVGPYEQYFGPGTRLTVT.

Notes on this clone: The identical CDR3 is also encoded by other nucleotide sequences in the sample. The chain combines TRBV6-5 with TRBJ1-3; D perhaps matches TRBD1 (6 bases). Trimming removed 0 bases from V and 2 bases from J, with 8 bases in between. CDR1 and CDR2 (germline): MNHEY, SVGAGI. The length of the CDR3 is 15 residues. DNA of the CDR3: TGTGCCAGCAGTTACTCAACAGGGACTGGAAACACCATATATTTT. Translation gives CASSYSTGTGNTIYF.

The J gene is TRBJ2-7, the V gene TRBV7-8; D is undetermined. The CDR3 contains 14 residues. CDR1 is SGHVS, CDR2 FQNEAQ, per germline. V was clipped by 1 base and J by 7 bases, with 14 bases between them. The DNA for the CDR3 is TGTGCCAGCAGCTTAGGGTGGGTGTTGGGAGAGCAGTACTTC. It yields the protein CASSLGWVLGEQYF.